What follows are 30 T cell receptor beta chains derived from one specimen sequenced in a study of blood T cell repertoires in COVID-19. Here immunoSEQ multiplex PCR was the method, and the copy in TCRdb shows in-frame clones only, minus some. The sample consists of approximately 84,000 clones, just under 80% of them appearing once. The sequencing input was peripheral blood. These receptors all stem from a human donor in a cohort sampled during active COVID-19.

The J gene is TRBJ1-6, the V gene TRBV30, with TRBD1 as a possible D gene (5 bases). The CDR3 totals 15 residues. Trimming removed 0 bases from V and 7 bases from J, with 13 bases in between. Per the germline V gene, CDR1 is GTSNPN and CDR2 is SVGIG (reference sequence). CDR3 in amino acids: CAWSVRQGLNSPLHF. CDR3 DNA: TGTGCCTGGAGTGTTCGGCAGGGCCTAAATTCACCCCTCCACTTT.

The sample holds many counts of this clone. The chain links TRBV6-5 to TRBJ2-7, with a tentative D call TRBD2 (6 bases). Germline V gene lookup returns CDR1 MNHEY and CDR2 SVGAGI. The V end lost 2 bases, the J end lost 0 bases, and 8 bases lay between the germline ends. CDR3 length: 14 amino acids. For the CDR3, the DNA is TGTGCCAGCAGTTACGTCGGGAGCTCCTACGAGCAGTACTTC. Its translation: CASSYVGSSYEQYF.

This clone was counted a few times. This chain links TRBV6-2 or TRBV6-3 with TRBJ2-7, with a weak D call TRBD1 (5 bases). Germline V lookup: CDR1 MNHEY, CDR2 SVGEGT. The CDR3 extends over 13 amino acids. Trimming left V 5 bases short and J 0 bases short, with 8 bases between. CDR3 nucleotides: TGTGCCAGCAGTCAGACAGACTCCTACGAGCAGTACTTC. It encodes CASSQTDSYEQYF.

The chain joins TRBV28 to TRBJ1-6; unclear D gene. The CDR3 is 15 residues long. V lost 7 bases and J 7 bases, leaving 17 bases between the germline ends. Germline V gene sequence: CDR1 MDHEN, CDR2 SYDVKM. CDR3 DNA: TGTGCCAGCACCGCCCAGGAGGGAAGCAATTCACCCCTCCACTTT. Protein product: CASTAQEGSNSPLHF.

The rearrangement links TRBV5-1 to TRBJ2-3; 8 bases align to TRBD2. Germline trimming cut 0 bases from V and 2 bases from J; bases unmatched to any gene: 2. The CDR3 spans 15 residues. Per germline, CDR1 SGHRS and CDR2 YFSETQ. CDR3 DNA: TGCGCCAGCAGCTTGGCGGGAGGGGCCACAGATACGCAGTATTTT. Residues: CASSLAGGATDTQYF.

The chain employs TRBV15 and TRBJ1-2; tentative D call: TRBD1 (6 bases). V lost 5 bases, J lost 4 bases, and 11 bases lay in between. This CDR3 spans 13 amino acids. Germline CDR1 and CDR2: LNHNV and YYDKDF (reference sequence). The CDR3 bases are TGTGCCACCAGCGTGAGGGGGGGCTATGGCTACACCTTC. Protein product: CATSVRGGYGYTF.

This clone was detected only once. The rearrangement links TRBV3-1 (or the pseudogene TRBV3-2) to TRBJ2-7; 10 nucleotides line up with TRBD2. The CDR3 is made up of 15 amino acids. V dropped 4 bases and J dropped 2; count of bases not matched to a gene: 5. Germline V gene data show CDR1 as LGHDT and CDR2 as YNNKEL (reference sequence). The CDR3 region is CASSLAAGGTYEQYF. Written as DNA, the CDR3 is TGTGCCAGCAGCCTGGCAGCGGGGGGGACCTACGAGCAGTACTTC.

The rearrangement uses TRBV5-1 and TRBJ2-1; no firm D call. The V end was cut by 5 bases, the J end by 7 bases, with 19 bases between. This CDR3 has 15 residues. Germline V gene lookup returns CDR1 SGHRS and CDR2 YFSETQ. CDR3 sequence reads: CASREGSPIGNEQFF. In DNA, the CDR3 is TGCGCCAGCAGGGAAGGCAGCCCAATCGGGAATGAGCAGTTCTTC.

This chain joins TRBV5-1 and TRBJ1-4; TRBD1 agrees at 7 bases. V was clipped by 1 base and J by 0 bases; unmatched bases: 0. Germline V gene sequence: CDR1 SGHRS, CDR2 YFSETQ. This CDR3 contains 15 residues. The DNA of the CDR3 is TGCGCCAGCAGCTTGACAGGGGCAACTAATGAAAAACTGTTTTTT. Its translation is CASSLTGATNEKLFF.

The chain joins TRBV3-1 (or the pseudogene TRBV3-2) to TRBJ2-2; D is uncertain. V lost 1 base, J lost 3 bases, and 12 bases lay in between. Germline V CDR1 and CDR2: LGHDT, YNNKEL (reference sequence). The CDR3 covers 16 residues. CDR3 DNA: TGTGCCAGCAGCCAAGTGTTTCCCGGTTACACCGGGGAGCTGTTTTTT. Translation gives CASSQVFPGYTGELFF.

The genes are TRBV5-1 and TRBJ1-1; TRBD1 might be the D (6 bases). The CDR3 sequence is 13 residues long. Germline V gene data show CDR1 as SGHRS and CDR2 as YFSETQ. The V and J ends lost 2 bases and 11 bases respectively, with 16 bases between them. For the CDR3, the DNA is TGCGCCAGCAGCTTCCGTCAGGGGCGAGGGGCTTTCTTT. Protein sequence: CASSFRQGRGAFF.

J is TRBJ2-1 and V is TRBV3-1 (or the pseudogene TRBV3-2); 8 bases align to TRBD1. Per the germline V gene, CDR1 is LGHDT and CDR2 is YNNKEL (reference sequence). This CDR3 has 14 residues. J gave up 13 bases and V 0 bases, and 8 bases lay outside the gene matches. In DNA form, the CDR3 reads TGTGCCAGCAGCCAAGAGGGGGGACAGGTAGGACAGTTCTTC. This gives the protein CASSQEGGQVGQFF.

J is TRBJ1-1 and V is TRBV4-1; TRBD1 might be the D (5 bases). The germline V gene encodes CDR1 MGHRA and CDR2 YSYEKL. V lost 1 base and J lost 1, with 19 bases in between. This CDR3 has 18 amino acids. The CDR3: CASSQVAAWGSPNTEAFF. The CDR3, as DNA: TGCGCCAGCAGCCAAGTGGCGGCATGGGGCTCGCCGAACACTGAAGCTTTCTTT.

The CDR3 coding sequence is TGCGCCAGCAGCCCCTACAGCAGCTCCACAGATACGCAGTATTTT. Amino acid sequence: CASSPYSSSTDTQYF. The chain uses TRBV5-1 and TRBJ2-3; D is uncertain. This CDR3 spans 15 amino acids. Trimming removed 4 bases from V and 2 bases from J, with 14 bases in between. Germline lookup yields CDR1 SGHRS and CDR2 YFSETQ.

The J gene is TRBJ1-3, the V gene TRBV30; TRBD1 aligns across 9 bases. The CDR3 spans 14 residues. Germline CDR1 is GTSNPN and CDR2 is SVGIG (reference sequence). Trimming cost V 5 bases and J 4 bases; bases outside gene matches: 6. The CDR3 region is CAWEGTGIGNTIYF. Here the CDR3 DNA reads TGTGCCTGGGAGGGGACAGGGATCGGAAACACCATATATTTT.

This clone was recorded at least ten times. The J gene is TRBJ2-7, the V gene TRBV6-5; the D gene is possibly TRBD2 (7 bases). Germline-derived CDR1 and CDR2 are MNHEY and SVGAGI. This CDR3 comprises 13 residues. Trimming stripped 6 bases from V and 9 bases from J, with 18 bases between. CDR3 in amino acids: CASSAVQGGTQYF. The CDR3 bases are TGTGCCAGCAGCGCTGTACAGGGAGGGACGCAGTACTTC.

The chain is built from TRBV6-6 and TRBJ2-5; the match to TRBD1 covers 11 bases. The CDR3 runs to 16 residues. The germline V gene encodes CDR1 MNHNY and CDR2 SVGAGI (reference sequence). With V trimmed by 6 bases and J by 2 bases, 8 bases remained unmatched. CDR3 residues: CASSRRTGGGQETQYF. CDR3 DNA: TGTGCCAGCAGCCGCAGGACAGGGGGCGGGCAAGAGACCCAGTACTTC.

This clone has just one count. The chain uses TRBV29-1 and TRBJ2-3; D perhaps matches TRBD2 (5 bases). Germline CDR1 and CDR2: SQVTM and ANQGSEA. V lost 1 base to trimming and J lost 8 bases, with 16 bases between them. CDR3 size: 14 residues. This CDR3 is CSVEGFAARGTQYF. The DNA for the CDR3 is TGCAGCGTTGAAGGTTTTGCGGCCCGGGGTACGCAGTATTTT.

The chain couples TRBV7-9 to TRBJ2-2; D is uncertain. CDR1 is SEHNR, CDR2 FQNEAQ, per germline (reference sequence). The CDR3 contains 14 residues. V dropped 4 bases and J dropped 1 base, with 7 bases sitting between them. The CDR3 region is CASSSTGNTGELFF. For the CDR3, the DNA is TGTGCCAGCAGCTCGACGGGGAACACCGGGGAGCTGTTTTTT.

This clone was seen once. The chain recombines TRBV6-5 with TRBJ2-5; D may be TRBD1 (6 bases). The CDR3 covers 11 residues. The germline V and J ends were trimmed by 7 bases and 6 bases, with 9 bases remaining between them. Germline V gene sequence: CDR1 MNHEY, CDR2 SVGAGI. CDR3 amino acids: CASKQGQTQYF. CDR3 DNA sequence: TGTGCCAGCAAACAGGGCCAGACCCAGTACTTC.

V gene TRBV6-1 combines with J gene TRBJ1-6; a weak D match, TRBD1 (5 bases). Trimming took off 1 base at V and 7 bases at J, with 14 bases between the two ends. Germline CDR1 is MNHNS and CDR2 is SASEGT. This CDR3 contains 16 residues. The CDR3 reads CASSEVFSRGNSPLHF. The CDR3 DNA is TGTGCCAGCAGTGAAGTTTTTTCTCGGGGGAATTCACCCCTCCACTTT.

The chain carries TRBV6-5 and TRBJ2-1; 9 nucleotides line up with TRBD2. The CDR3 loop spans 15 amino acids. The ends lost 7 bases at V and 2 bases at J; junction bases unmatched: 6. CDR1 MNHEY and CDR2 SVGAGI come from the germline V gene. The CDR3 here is CASKGAGGPYNEQFF. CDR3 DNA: TGTGCCAGCAAGGGAGCGGGAGGCCCCTACAATGAGCAGTTCTTC.

The CDR3 DNA sequence: TGCGCCAGCAGCTTGGGTCTTCCCGGAGAGGGCTACACCTTC. Translated, it gives CASSLGLPGEGYTF. The V call is TRBV5-1, the J call TRBJ1-2; D remains ambiguous. This CDR3 contains 14 residues. In germline, CDR1 is SGHRS, CDR2 YFSETQ. V shed 0 bases and J shed 8 bases, with 14 bases lying between them.

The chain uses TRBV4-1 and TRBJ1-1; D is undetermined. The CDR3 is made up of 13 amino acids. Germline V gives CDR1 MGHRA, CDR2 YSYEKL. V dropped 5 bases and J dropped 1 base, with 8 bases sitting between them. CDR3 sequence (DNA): TGCGCCAGCAGCTACAGCCAGAACACTGAAGCTTTCTTT. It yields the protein CASSYSQNTEAFF.

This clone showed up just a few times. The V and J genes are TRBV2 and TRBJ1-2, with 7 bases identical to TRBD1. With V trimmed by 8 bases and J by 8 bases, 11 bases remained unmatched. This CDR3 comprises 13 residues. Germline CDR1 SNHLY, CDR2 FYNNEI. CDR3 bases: TGTGCCAGCCGTACAGGGGCTCCTCGGGGCTACACCTTC. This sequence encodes CASRTGAPRGYTF.

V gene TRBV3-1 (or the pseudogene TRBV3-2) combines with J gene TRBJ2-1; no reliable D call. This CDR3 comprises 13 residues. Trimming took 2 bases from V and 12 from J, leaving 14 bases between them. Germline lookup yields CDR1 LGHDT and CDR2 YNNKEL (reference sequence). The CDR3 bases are TGTGCCAGCAGCCAAATGGTCTATACCCCGCAGTTCTTC. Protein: CASSQMVYTPQFF.

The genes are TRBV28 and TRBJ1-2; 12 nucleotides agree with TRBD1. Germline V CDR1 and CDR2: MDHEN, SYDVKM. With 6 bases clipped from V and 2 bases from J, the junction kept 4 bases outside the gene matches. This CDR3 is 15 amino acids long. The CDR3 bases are TGTGCCAGCAGCCCGGGACAGGGGGCGAACTATGGCTACACCTTC. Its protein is CASSPGQGANYGYTF.

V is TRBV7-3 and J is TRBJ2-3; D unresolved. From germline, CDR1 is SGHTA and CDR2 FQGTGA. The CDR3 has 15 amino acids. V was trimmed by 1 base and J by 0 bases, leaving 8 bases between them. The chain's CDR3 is CASSLSALSTDTQYF. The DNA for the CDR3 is TGTGCCAGCAGCTTAAGCGCACTGAGCACAGATACGCAGTATTTT.

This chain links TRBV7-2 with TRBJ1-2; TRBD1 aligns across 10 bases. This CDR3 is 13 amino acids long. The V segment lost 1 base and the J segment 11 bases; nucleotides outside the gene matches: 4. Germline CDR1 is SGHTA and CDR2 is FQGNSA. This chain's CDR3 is CASSLEGDRGYTF. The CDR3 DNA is TGTGCCAGCAGCTTAGAGGGGGACAGGGGTTACACCTTC. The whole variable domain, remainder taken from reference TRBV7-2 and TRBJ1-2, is GAGVSQSPSNKVTEKGKDVELRCDPISGHTALYWYRQSLGQGLEFLIYFQGNSAPDKSGLPSDRFSAERTGGSVSTLTIQRTQQEDSAVYLCASSLEGDRGYTFGSGTRLTVV.

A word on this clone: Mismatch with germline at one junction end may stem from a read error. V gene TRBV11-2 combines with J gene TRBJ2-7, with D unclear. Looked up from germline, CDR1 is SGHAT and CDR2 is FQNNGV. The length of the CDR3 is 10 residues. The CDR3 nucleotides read TGTGCCAGCAGCTCCTTCGAGCAGTACTTC. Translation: CASSSFEQYF.